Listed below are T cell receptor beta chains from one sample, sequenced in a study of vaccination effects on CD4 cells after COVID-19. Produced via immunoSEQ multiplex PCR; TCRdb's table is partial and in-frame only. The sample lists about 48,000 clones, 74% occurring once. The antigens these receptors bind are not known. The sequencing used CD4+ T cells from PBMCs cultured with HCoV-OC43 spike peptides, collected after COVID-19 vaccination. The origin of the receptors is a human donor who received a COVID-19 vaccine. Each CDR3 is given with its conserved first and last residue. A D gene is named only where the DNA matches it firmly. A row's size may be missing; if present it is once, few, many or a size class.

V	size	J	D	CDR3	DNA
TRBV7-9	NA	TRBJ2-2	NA	CASSLAGANTGELFF	TGTGCCAGCAGCTTAGCGGGAGCAAATACCGGGGAGCTGTTTTTT
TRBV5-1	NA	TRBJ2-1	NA	CASSLDWAEQFF	TGCGCCAGCAGCTTGGATTGGGCAGAGCAGTTCTTC
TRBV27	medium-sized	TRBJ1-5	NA	CASRSDSEGFRQPQHF	TGTGCCAGCAGGTCCGACAGTGAAGGTTTTCGTCAGCCCCAGCATTTT
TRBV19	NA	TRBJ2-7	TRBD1	CASKMGQGTYEQYF	TGTGCCAGTAAGATGGGACAGGGTACCTACGAGCAGTACTTC
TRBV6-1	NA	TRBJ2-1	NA	CASSEFEGSSYNEQFF	TGTGCCAGCAGTGAATTCGAGGGGAGCTCCTACAATGAGCAGTTCTTC
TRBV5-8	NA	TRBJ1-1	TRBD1	CASSLGTGVNTEAFF	TGTGCCAGCAGCTTGGGGACAGGGGTCAACACTGAAGCTTTCTTT
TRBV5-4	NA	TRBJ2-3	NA	CASSRAETSTDTQYF	TGTGCCAGCAGCCGGGCGGAAACTAGCACAGATACGCAGTATTTT
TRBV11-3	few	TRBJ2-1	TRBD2	CASSSSAGYYNEQFF	TGTGCCAGCAGCTCATCAGCGGGATACTACAATGAGCAGTTCTTC
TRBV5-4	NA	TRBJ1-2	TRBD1	CASSPYTGGAYGYTF	TGTGCCAGCAGCCCCTATACAGGGGGCGCCTATGGCTACACCTTC
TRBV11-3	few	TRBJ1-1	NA	CASSLGRGSTEAFF	TGTGCCAGCAGCTTAGGCAGGGGAAGCACTGAAGCTTTCTTT
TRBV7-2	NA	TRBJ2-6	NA	CASSFASTGANVLTF	TGTGCCAGCAGCTTTGCTTCTACTGGGGCCAACGTCCTGACTTTC
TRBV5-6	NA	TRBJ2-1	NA	CASSLRTYNEQFF	TGTGCCAGCAGCTTACGAACCTACAATGAGCAGTTCTTC
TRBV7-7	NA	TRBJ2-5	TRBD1	CASSLPAGTEGTQYF	TGTGCCAGCAGCTTACCCGCCGGGACAGAAGGGACCCAGTACTTC
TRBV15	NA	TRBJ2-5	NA	CATSRDPHQETQYF	TGTGCCACCAGCAGAGACCCCCATCAAGAGACCCAGTACTTC
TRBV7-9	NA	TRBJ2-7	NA	CASSSRELTYEQYF	TGTGCCAGCAGCTCCCGGGAGCTTACCTACGAGCAGTACTTC
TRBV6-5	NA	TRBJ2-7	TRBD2	CASSNPSGSSYEQYF	TGTGCCAGCAGTAACCCTAGCGGGAGCTCCTACGAGCAGTACTTC
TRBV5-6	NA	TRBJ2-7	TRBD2	CASSSRLAGQPYEQYF	TGTGCCAGCAGCTCGCGACTAGCGGGCCAACCCTACGAGCAGTACTTC
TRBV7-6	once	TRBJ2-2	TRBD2	CASSLVGTSGGLLTGELFF	TGTGCCAGCAGCTTAGTAGGAACTAGCGGGGGGCTCCTCACCGGGGAGCTGTTTTTT
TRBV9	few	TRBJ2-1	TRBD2	CASSVLAGANEQFF	TGTGCCAGCAGCGTTCTAGCGGGAGCCAATGAGCAGTTCTTC
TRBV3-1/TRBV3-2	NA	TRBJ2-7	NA	CASSQKGQTYEQYF	TGTGCCAGCAGCCAGAAAGGACAAACCTACGAGCAGTACTTC
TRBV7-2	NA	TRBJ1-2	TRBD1	CASSLQGYGYTF	TGTGCCAGCAGTCTACAGGGGTATGGCTACACCTTC
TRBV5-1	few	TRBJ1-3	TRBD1	CASSATGENTIYF	TGCGCCAGCAGCGCGACAGGGGAAAACACCATATATTTT
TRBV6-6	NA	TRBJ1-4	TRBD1	CASRRNSGGWSNEKLFF	TGTGCCAGCAGACGAAACTCAGGGGGGTGGTCTAATGAAAAACTGTTTTTT
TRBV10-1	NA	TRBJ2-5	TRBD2	CASSSGAEQETQYF	TGCGCCAGCAGCAGCGGGGCTGAACAAGAGACCCAGTACTTC
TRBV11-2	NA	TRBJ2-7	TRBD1	CASSPGTVAYEQYF	TGTGCCAGCAGCCCAGGGACAGTAGCCTACGAGCAGTACTTC
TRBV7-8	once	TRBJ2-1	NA	CASSFDLSSYNEQFF	TGTGCCAGCAGCTTTGACTTGAGCTCCTACAATGAGCAGTTCTTC
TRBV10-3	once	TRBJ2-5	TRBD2	CAISEWSGGSGETQYF	TGTGCCATCAGTGAGTGGAGCGGGGGATCGGGAGAGACCCAGTACTTC
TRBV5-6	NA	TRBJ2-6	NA	CASSYPGIGANVLTF	TGTGCCAGCAGCTACCCGGGGATCGGGGCCAACGTCCTGACTTTC